This T cell receptor beta chain was obtained from a study of T cell changes during pregnancy in multiple sclerosis. V shed 3 bases and J shed 9 bases, with 16 bases lying between them. The CDR3 consists of 14 residues. Germline assignment: CDR1 SGDLS and CDR2 YYNGEE. Assay: immunoSEQ multiplex PCR; the TCRdb copy retains only in-frame clones and omits some. The repertoire includes about 41,000 clones, around nine tenths of them detected once, and roughly 7.2% sits in the top ten. The sequence was obtained from a female donor with multiple sclerosis, enrolled in a pregnancy study. The genes are TRBV9 and TRBJ2-1; D possibly corresponds to TRBD2 (6 bases). The specimen comprised CD8+ T cells from peripheral blood mononuclear cells, sampled in the third trimester of pregnancy. The CDR3 bases are TGTGCCAGCAGCGGGAGGGGTCTTGGGAGTGAGCAGTTCTTC. It codes for CASSGRGLGSEQFF. The complete variable domain, with remaining parts taken from reference TRBV9 and TRBJ2-1, reads DSGVTQTPKHLITATGQRVTLRCSPRSGDLSVYWYQQSLDQGLQFLIQYYNGEERAKGNILERFSAQQFPDLHSELNLSSLELGDSALYFCASSGRGLGSEQFFGPGTRLTVL.